Sequencing of this T cell receptor (beta chain) was carried out in a study of CD8 T cells in ankylosing spondylitis. Study-level points and caveats: Within peripheral blood, clones linked to disease were CD8+ and relatively rare. Disease-linked clones reportedly showed significant enrichment in matched ankylosing spondylitis synovial fluid.

It was by quantitative 5'-RACE with molecular barcodes that TCR beta libraries were made. Via MiXCR, TCRdb re-called the 5' RACE reads, giving one row per CDR3 protein. The sample holds around 39,000 distinct CDR3 sequences, roughly an eighth seen once. Trimming pared 0 bases from V and 4 bases from J, leaving 11 bases between. Germline assignment: CDR1 KGHDR and CDR2 SFDVKD. The CDR3 contains 15 residues. This clonotype was observed at least ten times. As yet, its antigen is unknown. The specimen was synovial fluid, either unsorted or a sorted T cell fraction (not recorded which). This chain connects TRBV24-1 to TRBJ1-2, with D uncertain. This sequence was found in a male donor with ankylosing spondylitis. The CDR3 here is CATSDLKGASYGYTF. The DNA for the CDR3 is TGTGCCACCAGTGATTTGAAGGGAGCAAGCTATGGCTACACCTTC.